This is a list of T cell receptor beta chains from one sample in a study of blood T cell repertoires in COVID-19. Method: immunoSEQ multiplex PCR; TCRdb's copy keeps in-frame clones and lacks some. The top ten hold 7% to 8% of the sample, which has 300,000 to 400,000 clones, 88% seen once. The material sequenced was peripheral blood. The receptor source for this set is a woman in her 70s with COVID-19, enrolled during active disease. CDR3s include the opening cysteine and the closing phenylalanine or tryptophan. Fields, in order: V gene, J gene, D gene, clone size, CDR3 DNA, CDR3 protein. D genes are given only for firm matches. Clone size is stated in some rows and not others, as once, few, many or a class when expanded.

TRBV20-1	TRBJ2-1	TRBD2	NA	TGCAGTGCTAGTTCCGGGACTAGCGCCCCATTATTTGGTAATGAGCAGTTCTTC	CSASSGTSAPLFGNEQFF
TRBV12-5	TRBJ1-1	NA	NA	TGTGCTAGTGGTTTACGGGAGACTGAAGCTTTCTTT	CASGLRETEAFF
TRBV30	TRBJ2-7	TRBD2	few	TGTGCCTGGAGTACCGGACTAGCGAGACGGCAGTACTTC	CAWSTGLARRQYF
TRBV27	TRBJ2-7	TRBD2	NA	TGTGCCAGCAGTAGTTTAGCGGGGGGAGCCCACTACGAGCAGTACTTC	CASSSLAGGAHYEQYF
TRBV5-4	TRBJ2-2	TRBD2	NA	TGTGCCAGCAGCTTCAGACTAGCGGGGCTTAACACCGGGGAGCTGTTTTTT	CASSFRLAGLNTGELFF
TRBV24-1	TRBJ2-3	TRBD2	NA	TGTGCCACCAGTGATCCCCGGACTAGCACTACGCAGTATTTT	CATSDPRTSTTQYF
TRBV12-3/TRBV12-4	TRBJ1-5	NA	once	TGTGCCAGCAATCGTGGGCCCTTGCCCCAGCATTTT	CASNRGPLPQHF
TRBV29-1	TRBJ1-1	TRBD1	once	TGCAGCGTTCCGGACAGGAATGAAGCTTTCTTT	CSVPDRNEAFF
TRBV6-4	TRBJ1-1	NA	NA	TGTGCCAGCAGTTTTTCAGGGAACACTGAAGCTTTCTTT	CASSFSGNTEAFF
TRBV29-1	TRBJ1-2	NA	NA	TGCAGCGTTGAAAGGGAGGTCTATGGCTACACCTTC	CSVEREVYGYTF
TRBV7-9	TRBJ2-2	NA	NA	TGTGCCAGCAGCCCGATCCGCGGGAACACCGGGGAGCTGTTTTTT	CASSPIRGNTGELFF
TRBV19	TRBJ1-4	NA	NA	TGTGCCAGTAGGGCCGACACCGCAACTAATGAAAAACTGTTTTTT	CASRADTATNEKLFF
TRBV6-5	TRBJ2-1	TRBD2	NA	TGTGCCAGCAGTTATCGGGGGGGGAACAATGAGCAGTTCTTC	CASSYRGGNNEQFF
TRBV11-2	TRBJ2-3	TRBD2	once	TGTGCCAGCAGCGGACTAGCGGGGGGCCGCTCCTGGGCAGATACGCAGTATTTT	CASSGLAGGRSWADTQYF
TRBV7-9	TRBJ1-1	TRBD1	NA	TGTGCCAGCACCTATAACCGCAGGGGGCAATCTGAAGCTTTCTTT	CASTYNRRGQSEAFF
TRBV28	TRBJ1-1	TRBD1	NA	TGTGCCAGTTGTATCGACAGGGATCGGACTGAAGCTTTCTTT	CASCIDRDRTEAFF
TRBV5-1	TRBJ1-1	NA	NA	TGCGCCAGCCTACCTGGAGCAGCTCAAATGAACACTGAAGCTTTCTTT	CASLPGAAQMNTEAFF
TRBV30	TRBJ1-5	NA	NA	TGTGCCTGGAGTGTACAGCAGGATCAGCCCCAGCATTTT	CAWSVQQDQPQHF
TRBV3-1/TRBV3-2	TRBJ1-1	NA	NA	TGTGCCAGCAGCCAAGGGGACACCGAAGCTTTCTTT	CASSQGDTEAFF
TRBV5-6	TRBJ2-5	TRBD1	NA	TGTGCCAGCAGCCAACAGGGGGCGGGAGAGACCCAGTACTTC	CASSQQGAGETQYF
TRBV19	TRBJ2-5	NA	NA	TGTGCCAGTAGTCCAGGGGAGACCCAGTACTTC	CASSPGETQYF
TRBV6-2/TRBV6-3	TRBJ2-7	TRBD1	NA	TGTGCCAGCAGCGGGGACAGGGCACCCTCCTACGAGCAGTACTTC	CASSGDRAPSYEQYF
TRBV19	TRBJ1-1	NA	NA	TGTGCCAGTAGAGATCCAGGGCCCACTGAAGCTTTCTTT	CASRDPGPTEAFF
TRBV5-6	TRBJ1-4	NA	NA	TGTGCCAGCAGCTTTGGTTCGGGGGAAAAACTGTTTTTT	CASSFGSGEKLFF
TRBV5-6	TRBJ2-5	NA	NA	TGTGCCAGCACCTACCAAGAGACCCAGTACTTC	CASTYQETQYF
TRBV4-3	TRBJ1-2	NA	NA	TGCGCCAGCAGCCAAGGGGAGACAGGCTATGGCTACACCTTC	CASSQGETGYGYTF
TRBV7-6	TRBJ2-3	TRBD2	once	TGTGCCAGCAGCTTAGCCGGGACTAGCGAGGATACGCAGTATTTT	CASSLAGTSEDTQYF
TRBV7-2	TRBJ2-2	NA	once	TGTGCCAGCAGCCCTCGACAGAGTCTGAACACCGGGGAGCTGTTTTTT	CASSPRQSLNTGELFF
TRBV28	TRBJ2-7	TRBD1	NA	TGTGCCAGCAGTTTAACCTTTCTGGGGTTCAGGGGGAATTCCGAGCAGTACTTC	CASSLTFLGFRGNSEQYF
TRBV6-2/TRBV6-3	TRBJ2-7	TRBD1	NA	TGTGCCAGCAGTTACTTCGGACAGGGGAAGTACTTC	CASSYFGQGKYF
TRBV29-1	TRBJ2-3	NA	NA	TGCAGCGTTGAAGGAGGACAGCTGGGGCGGGATACGCAGTATTTT	CSVEGGQLGRDTQYF
TRBV30	TRBJ1-1	TRBD1	NA	TGTGCCTGGAGTGTATTAGGGACAGGGATTACTGAAGCTTTCTTT	CAWSVLGTGITEAFF
TRBV6-6	TRBJ1-5	NA	NA	TGTGCCAGCAGTTATATTAGCAATCAGCCCCAGCATTTT	CASSYISNQPQHF
TRBV7-9	TRBJ2-7	TRBD1	once	TGTGCCAGCAGCCCGGGACAGCTCTACGAGCAGTACTTC	CASSPGQLYEQYF
TRBV7-2	TRBJ2-2	TRBD2	NA	TGTGCCAGCAGCTTACGAGCTAGCGGGGGTGGCGGGGAGCTGTTTTTT	CASSLRASGGGGELFF
TRBV29-1	TRBJ2-7	NA	NA	TGCAGCGTTGAAGGCCGGTTCCCCTACTACGAGCAGTACTTC	CSVEGRFPYYEQYF
TRBV29-1	TRBJ1-1	NA	NA	TGCAGCGTTGAAAAGACCGCGGCGCGGGACACTGAAGCTTTCTTT	CSVEKTAARDTEAFF
TRBV6-5	TRBJ2-7	NA	NA	TGTGCCAGCACCCCAGGAGGGAACTACGAGCAGTACTTC	CASTPGGNYEQYF
TRBV19	TRBJ1-4	NA	NA	TGTGCCAGTAGTATCGGCAGAGGGGAAAAACTGTTTTTT	CASSIGRGEKLFF
TRBV6-6	TRBJ1-2	TRBD1	NA	TGTGCCAGCAGTTACGGACAGGGAGGTGGCTACACCTTC	CASSYGQGGGYTF
TRBV14	TRBJ2-7	TRBD2	NA	TGTGCCAGCAGCCATACAGGACTAGCGGGGGCCTACGAGCAGTACTTC	CASSHTGLAGAYEQYF
TRBV18	TRBJ2-7	TRBD1	NA	TGTGCCAGCTCCCGAACAGGGGGTCCCTACGAGCAGTACTTC	CASSRTGGPYEQYF
TRBV30	TRBJ2-7	TRBD1	NA	TGTGCCTGGGCGACAGGGGACACCTACGAGCAGTACTTC	CAWATGDTYEQYF
TRBV15	TRBJ2-5	NA	NA	TGTGCCACCAGCAGAGATAGCGAGACCCAGTACTTC	CATSRDSETQYF
TRBV19	TRBJ1-1	TRBD1	NA	TGTGCCAGTAGCCACATTGAGACAGGGGGAACTGAAGCTTTCTTT	CASSHIETGGTEAFF
TRBV24-1	TRBJ2-2	NA	NA	TGTGCCACCAGCAGTTTAGCCACCGGGGAGCTGTTTTTT	CATSSLATGELFF
TRBV7-9	TRBJ2-7	NA	NA	TGTGCCAGCATTTTGACTCTTTCAGACGAGCAGTACTTC	CASILTLSDEQYF
TRBV11-2	TRBJ2-7	TRBD2	once	TGTGCCAGCAGCTTGTCCGGGACTAGCGGGGCCGAGCAGTACTTC	CASSLSGTSGAEQYF